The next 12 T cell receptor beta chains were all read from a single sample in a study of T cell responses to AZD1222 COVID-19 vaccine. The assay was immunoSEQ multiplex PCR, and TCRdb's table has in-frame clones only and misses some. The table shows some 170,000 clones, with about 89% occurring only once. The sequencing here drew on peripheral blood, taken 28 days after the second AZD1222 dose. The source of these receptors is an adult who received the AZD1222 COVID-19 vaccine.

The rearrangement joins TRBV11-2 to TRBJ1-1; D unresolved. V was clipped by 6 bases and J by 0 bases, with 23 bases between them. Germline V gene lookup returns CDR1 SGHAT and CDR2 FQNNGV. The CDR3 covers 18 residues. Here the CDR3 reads CASRGFWQESLLNTEAFF. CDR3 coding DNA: TGTGCCAGCAGGGGATTTTGGCAGGAGTCCCTACTGAACACTGAAGCTTTCTTT.

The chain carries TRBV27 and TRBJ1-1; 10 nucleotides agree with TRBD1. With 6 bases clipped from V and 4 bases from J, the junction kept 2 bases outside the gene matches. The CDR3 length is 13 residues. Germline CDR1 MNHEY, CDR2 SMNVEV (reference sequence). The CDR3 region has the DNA TGTGCCAGCAGCGGACAGGGGGGCACTGAAGCTTTCTTT. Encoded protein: CASSGQGGTEAFF.

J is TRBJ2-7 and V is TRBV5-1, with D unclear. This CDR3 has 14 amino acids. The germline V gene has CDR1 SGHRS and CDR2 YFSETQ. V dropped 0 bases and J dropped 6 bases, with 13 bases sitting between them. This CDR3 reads CASSLGLTAPEQYF. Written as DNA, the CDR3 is TGCGCCAGCAGCTTGGGACTCACGGCGCCCGAGCAGTACTTC.

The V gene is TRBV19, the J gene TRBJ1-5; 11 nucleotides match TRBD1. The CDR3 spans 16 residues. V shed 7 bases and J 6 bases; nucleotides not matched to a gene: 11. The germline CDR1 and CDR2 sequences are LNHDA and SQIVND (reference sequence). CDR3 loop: CASTLTRTGGTQPQHF. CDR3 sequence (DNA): TGTGCCAGTACTCTAACCCGGACAGGGGGCACTCAGCCCCAGCATTTT.

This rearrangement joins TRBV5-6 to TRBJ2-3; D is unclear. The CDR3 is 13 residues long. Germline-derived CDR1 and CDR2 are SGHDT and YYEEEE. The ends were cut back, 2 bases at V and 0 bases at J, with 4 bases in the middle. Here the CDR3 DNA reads TGTGCCAGCAGCTTTTCTAGCACAGATACGCAGTATTTT. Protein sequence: CASSFSSTDTQYF.

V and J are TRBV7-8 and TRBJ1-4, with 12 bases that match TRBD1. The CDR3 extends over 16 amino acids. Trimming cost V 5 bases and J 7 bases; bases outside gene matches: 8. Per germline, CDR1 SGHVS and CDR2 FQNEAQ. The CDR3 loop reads CASSAGQGARGEKLFF. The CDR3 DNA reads TGTGCCAGCAGCGCGGGACAGGGGGCGAGAGGTGAAAAACTGTTTTTT.

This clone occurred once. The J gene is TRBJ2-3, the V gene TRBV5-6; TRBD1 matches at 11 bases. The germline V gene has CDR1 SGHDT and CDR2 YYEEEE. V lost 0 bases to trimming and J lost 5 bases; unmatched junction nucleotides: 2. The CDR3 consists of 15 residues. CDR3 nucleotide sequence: TGTGCCAGCAGCTTGGTGGGGACAGGGGGAGATACGCAGTATTTT. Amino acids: CASSLVGTGGDTQYF.

The CDR3 region has the DNA TGTGCCAGCAGTTCTCAGGGGGATATCAATCAGCCCCAGCATTTT. Its translation is CASSSQGDINQPQHF. The genes are TRBV28 and TRBJ1-5, with 7 positions matching TRBD1. The germline V gene has CDR1 MDHEN and CDR2 SYDVKM. Trimming removed 4 bases from V and 3 bases from J; junction bases left unmatched: 6. The CDR3 extends over 15 amino acids.

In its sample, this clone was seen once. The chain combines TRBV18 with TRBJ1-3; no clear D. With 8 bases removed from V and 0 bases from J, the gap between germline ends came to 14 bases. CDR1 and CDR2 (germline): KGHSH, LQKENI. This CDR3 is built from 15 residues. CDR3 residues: CASAQLKNSGNTIYF. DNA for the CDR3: TGTGCCAGCGCACAACTGAAAAACTCTGGAAACACCATATATTTT.

The CDR3 DNA sequence: TGTGCCAGCAGCTTGTTCGGACTATGGGGCTACACCTTC. Amino acid sequence: CASSLFGLWGYTF. The V and J genes are TRBV5-5 and TRBJ1-2; unclear D gene. CDR1 is SGHKS and CDR2 is YYEKEE in the germline V gene (reference sequence). The CDR3 contains 13 residues. The V and J ends lost 1 base and 8 bases respectively, with 12 bases between them.

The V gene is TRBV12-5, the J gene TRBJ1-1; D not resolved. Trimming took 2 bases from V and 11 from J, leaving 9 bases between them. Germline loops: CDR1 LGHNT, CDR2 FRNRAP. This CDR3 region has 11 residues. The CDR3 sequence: CASGLIGPAFF. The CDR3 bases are TGTGCTAGTGGTTTGATTGGCCCGGCTTTCTTT.

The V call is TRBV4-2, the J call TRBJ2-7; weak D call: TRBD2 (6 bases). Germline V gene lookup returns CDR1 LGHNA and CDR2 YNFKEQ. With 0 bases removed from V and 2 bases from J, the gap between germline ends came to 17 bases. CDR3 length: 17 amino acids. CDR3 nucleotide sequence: TGTGCCAGCAGCCAAGATGATGGGGCGGGACGAACCTACGAGCAGTACTTC. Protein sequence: CASSQDDGAGRTYEQYF.